This TCR beta chain appears in the sequencing data of a study of blood T cell repertoires in COVID-19. This clone was recorded once. Here immunoSEQ multiplex PCR was the method, and the copy in TCRdb shows in-frame clones only, minus some. The sample lists roughly 100,000 clones; about nine tenths were seen once. Germline V gene lookup returns CDR1 SGHRS and CDR2 YFSETQ. The ends lost 0 bases at V and 1 base at J; junction bases unmatched: 12. The CDR3 extends over 18 amino acids. The receptor comes from a man in his forties or fifties with acute or convalescent COVID-19. The chain employs TRBV5-1 and TRBJ2-5, with 7 bases identical to TRBD2. The sequencing sample was made of peripheral blood. The CDR3 region has the DNA TGCGCCAGCAGCTTGGCACGAGGAGTTGGCGGGAGCCAAGAGACCCAGTACTTC. Translated: CASSLARGVGGSQETQYF. Supplemented by reference TRBV5-1 and TRBJ2-5, the full variable domain reads KAGVTQTPRYLIKTRGQQVTLSCSPISGHRSVSWYQQTPGQGLQFLFEYFSETQRNKGNFPGRFSGRQFSNSRSEMNVSTLELGDSALYLCASSLARGVGGSQETQYFGPGTRLLVL.